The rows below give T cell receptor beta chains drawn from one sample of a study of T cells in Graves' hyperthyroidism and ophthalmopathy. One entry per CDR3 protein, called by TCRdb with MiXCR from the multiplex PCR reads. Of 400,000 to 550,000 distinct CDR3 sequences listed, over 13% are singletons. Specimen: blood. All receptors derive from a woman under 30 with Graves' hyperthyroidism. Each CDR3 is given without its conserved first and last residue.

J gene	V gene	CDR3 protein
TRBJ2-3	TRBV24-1	ATSQEGITDTQY
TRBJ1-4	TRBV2	ASSARELNEKLL
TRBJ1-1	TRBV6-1	ASRWVLNTEAF
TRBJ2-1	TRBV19	ASSLKASSNEQF
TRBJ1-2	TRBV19	ASRSQGNYGYT
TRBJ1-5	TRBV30	AWSGDRNQPQH
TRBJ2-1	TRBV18	ASSLTSNEQF
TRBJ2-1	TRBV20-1	SARPHGFSSYNEQF
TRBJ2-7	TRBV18	ASSLYGPDRGYEQY
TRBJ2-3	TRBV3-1	ASRRAEGADTQY
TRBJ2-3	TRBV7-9	ASSLGTGLCTDTQY
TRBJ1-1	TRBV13	ASIPGGMNTEAF
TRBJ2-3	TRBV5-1	ASSIGLAGGTDTQY
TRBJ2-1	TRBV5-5	ASSLEGWDSYNEQF
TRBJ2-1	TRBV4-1	ASSQDSRQGYNEQF
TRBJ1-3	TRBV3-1	ASSPPAGRRNTIY
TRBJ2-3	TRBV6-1	ATIPGLAGGFGTDTQY
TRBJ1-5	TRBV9	ASSVEGMAEPQH
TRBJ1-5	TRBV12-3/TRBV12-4	ASSKTGNNQPQH
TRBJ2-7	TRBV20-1	SASLAGAYEQY
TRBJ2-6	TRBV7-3	ASSSTGANVLT
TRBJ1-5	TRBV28	ASSFRGRGSQYNQPQH
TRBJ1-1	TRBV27	ASSSTGSTEAF
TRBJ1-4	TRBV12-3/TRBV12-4	ASSGGWVGEKLF
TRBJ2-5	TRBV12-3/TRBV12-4	ASSPDSAGTQY
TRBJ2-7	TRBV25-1	ASSTQGSSYEQY
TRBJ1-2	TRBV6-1	ASSHTRDFLNYGYT
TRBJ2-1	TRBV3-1	ASTPSAGRVGEQF
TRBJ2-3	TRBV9	ASSVGVSGDTQY
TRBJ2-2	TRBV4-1	ASSQAPPSVTWTGELF
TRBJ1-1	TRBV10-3	AISETEANTEAF
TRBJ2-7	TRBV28	ASSQSGAGEEGEQY
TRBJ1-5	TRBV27	ASSLGGTYSNQPQH
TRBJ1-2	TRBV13	ASNHHDQVGYGYT
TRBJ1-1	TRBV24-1	ATSDVDPNTEAF
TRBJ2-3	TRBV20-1	SARLAESTDTQY
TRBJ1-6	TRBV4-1	ASSQDRVVRSPLH
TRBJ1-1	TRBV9	ASSVGGQGVNTEAF
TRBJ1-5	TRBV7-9	ASEPGSGNQPQH
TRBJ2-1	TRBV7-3	ASSRGTVNVNEQF
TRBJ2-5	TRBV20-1	SAGGNPTGQETQY
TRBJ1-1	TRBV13	ASSSYRDRPGGAF
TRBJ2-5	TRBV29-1	SLGGGETQY
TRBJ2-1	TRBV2	ASSESTSFRGEQF
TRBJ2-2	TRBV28	ASRAGTATGELF
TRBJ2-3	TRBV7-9	ASSLGTKTDTQY
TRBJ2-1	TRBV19	ASTLGTEQF
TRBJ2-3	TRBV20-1	SARAGTSGNTQY
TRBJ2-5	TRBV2	ASSLSRDREYQETQY
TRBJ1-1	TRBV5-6	ASSPRFSGTEAF
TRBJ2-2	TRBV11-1	ASSFPSTGELF
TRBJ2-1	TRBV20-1	SAGGTSVYNEQF
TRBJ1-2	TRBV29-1	SVFGSYGYT
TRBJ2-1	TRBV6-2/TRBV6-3	ASRRLAGGRNEQF